This T cell receptor (beta chain) was sequenced for a study of T-cell memory formation after mild COVID-19. The wider study: Clusters of TCRs were largely donor specific.

MiXCR, applied by TCRdb to the 5' RACE reads, yields one record per CDR3 protein. The data contain about 57,000 distinct CDR3 sequences, over 9% of them singletons. Losses at the gene ends were 5 bases for V and 1 base for J; bases not matched to a gene: 10. Germline V CDR1 and CDR2: DFQATT, SNEGSKA (reference sequence). There are 15 residues in the CDR3. The chain combines TRBV20-1 with TRBJ1-1; 7 bases are shared with TRBD1. Sequenced input: PBMCs or a T cell subset sorted from them (not recorded which). The clonotype comes from a man aged 18 to 30 who had mild COVID-19 (a few samples of this study predate the infection). Cell type and time point are not known. The CDR3 DNA follows: TGCAGTGCTCTCCGAGGGGGGACAGCGAACACTGAAGCTTTCTTT. Its translation: CSALRGGTANTEAFF.